This record looks at one T cell receptor beta chain sequence and its context. These data are taken from a study of T cells in Graves' hyperthyroidism and ophthalmopathy. Study-wide background: Any treatment followed the collection of peripheral blood at initial diagnosis.

Amplified regions were TCR beta CDR3 sequences from RNA transcripts. HTBI primers were employed in a first-round RT-PCR of the TCR CDR3. TCRdb reprocessed the multiplex PCR reads via MiXCR and lists one record per CDR3 protein. This sample has 540,000 or so distinct CDR3 sequences, with around 14% found just once. V lost 0 bases, J lost 1 base, and 1 base stayed unmatched. This CDR3 spans 16 amino acids. The chain recombines TRBV12-3 or TRBV12-4 with TRBJ2-2; TRBD2 matches 8 bases. Source material: blood. The clonotype comes from a woman aged 25-40 years with Graves' hyperthyroidism. The CDR3 loop reads CASSLATSVNTGELFF. CDR3 DNA sequence: TGTGCCAGCAGTTTAGCGACTAGCGTGAACACCGGGGAGCTGTTTTTT.